The text below deals with one TCR beta chain. The target antigen is unknown. The sample is drawn from a study of T cell responses to AZD1222 COVID-19 vaccine. Findings and limits, study-wide: The number of AZD1222 recipients seropositive at baseline was only five to seven.

From germline, CDR1 is GTSNPN and CDR2 SVGIG (reference sequence). This CDR3 comprises 11 residues. The J segment lost 14 bases and the V segment lost 2 bases, leaving 5 bases of the junction unmatched. TCRdb's copy holds only in-frame clones and misses some; the assay was immunoSEQ multiplex PCR. Of 75,000 to 80,000 clones listed, about 74% are singletons. The clonotype originates from an adult who received the MenACWY meningococcal vaccine as a control. This sample comprised peripheral blood, obtained 28 days after the second dose of the MenACWY control vaccine. This chain uses TRBV30 with TRBJ2-3; TRBD1 aligns across 9 bases. CDR3 sequence reads: CAWSNRGRVYF. CDR3 nucleotide sequence: TGTGCCTGGAGTAACAGGGGGCGAGTGTATTTT.